Each of the 12 T cell receptor beta chains below was sequenced from the same sample in a study of blood T cell repertoires in COVID-19. Only in-frame clones appear in the TCRdb table, and some are missing; sequencing was by immunoSEQ multiplex PCR. The sample gives about 190,000 clones, 65% to 80% of which show up once; about an eighth is in the top ten. The sequenced material came from peripheral blood. The receptors originated from a woman between 45 and 65 years old with acute or convalescent COVID-19.

This CDR3 reads CASSQDRGTFNEQFF. CDR3 bases: TGTGCCAGCAGCCAAGATCGGGGTACCTTCAATGAGCAGTTCTTC. This chain joins TRBV3-1 (or the pseudogene TRBV3-2) and TRBJ2-1, with D possibly TRBD2 on 5 matching bases. Trimming stripped 0 bases from V and 6 bases from J, with 12 bases between. CDR3 length equals 15 residues. From germline, CDR1 is LGHDT and CDR2 YNNKEL (reference sequence).

This sequence joins TRBV6-1 and TRBJ2-7, with TRBD2 matching 8 bases. With V trimmed by 3 bases and J by 2 bases, 9 bases remained unmatched. The CDR3 loop spans 16 amino acids. Germline values: CDR1 MNHNS, CDR2 SASEGT. The CDR3 sequence is CASSDEPSGLAYEQYF. In nucleotides, the CDR3 is TGTGCCAGCAGTGACGAGCCTAGCGGGCTCGCCTACGAGCAGTACTTC.

J is TRBJ1-4 and V is TRBV19, with 12 bases lining up with TRBD1. Germline V gene data show CDR1 as LNHDA and CDR2 as SQIVND (reference sequence). This CDR3 comprises 16 residues. V lost 6 bases, J lost 7 bases, and 9 bases stayed unmatched. The CDR3 reads CASRTGTGGVSEKLFF. The CDR3 DNA follows: TGTGCCAGTAGAACCGGGACAGGGGGCGTTAGTGAAAAACTGTTTTTT.

This clone was seen a few times. The chain has TRBV28 and TRBJ1-4; D is undetermined. The CDR3 runs 13 residues. CDR1 is MDHEN, CDR2 SYDVKM, per germline. The V end lost 5 bases, the J end lost 7 bases, and 11 bases lay between the germline ends. The CDR3 here is CASSPSGGEKLFF. The CDR3 nucleotides are TGTGCCAGCAGTCCTTCCGGCGGTGAAAAACTGTTTTTT. Filled out from reference TRBV28 and TRBJ1-4, the complete variable domain reads DVKVTQSSRYLVKRTGEKVFLECVQDMDHENMFWYRQDPGLGLRLIYFSYDVKMKEKGDIPEGYSVSREKKERFSLILESASTNQTSMYLCASSPSGGEKLFFGSGTQLSVL.

This clone has just one count. One junction end disagrees with the germline gene, perhaps due to a read error. This chain joins TRBV2 and TRBJ1-2; 9 bases line up with TRBD1. The germline CDR1 and CDR2 sequences are SNHLY and FYNNEI. This CDR3 has 13 amino acids. CDR3: CASTGGWAYGYAF. CDR3 nucleotides: TGTGCCAGTACAGGGGGCTGGGCGTATGGCTACGCCTTC.

This chain joins TRBV5-5 and TRBJ2-5; 8 nucleotides line up with TRBD2. Unmatched junction bases numbered 10, after V lost 7 bases and J lost 5 bases. CDR3 size: 14 residues. CDR1 SGHKS and CDR2 YYEKEE come from the germline V gene (reference sequence). CDR3 amino acids: CASARTGGPETQYF. The DNA for the CDR3 is TGTGCCAGCGCCCGCACGGGAGGGCCGGAGACCCAGTACTTC.

The rearrangement links TRBV3-1 (or the pseudogene TRBV3-2) to TRBJ1-1; 7 nucleotides align to TRBD1. Germline trimming cut 4 bases from V and 3 bases from J; bases unmatched to any gene: 8. CDR1 and CDR2 from the germline V gene are LGHDT and YNNKEL (reference sequence). The CDR3 length is 15 residues. The CDR3 region is CASSPTGQIDTEAFF. The CDR3 DNA sequence: TGTGCCAGCAGCCCAACGGGACAGATCGACACTGAAGCTTTCTTT.

The V and J genes are TRBV19 and TRBJ2-6; D remains unclear. Germline CDR1 LNHDA, CDR2 SQIVND (reference sequence). The V end lost 2 bases, the J end lost 4 bases, and 18 bases lay between the germline ends. The CDR3 is 18 residues long. CDR3 sequence (DNA): TGTGCCAGTAGTATAAAGTGGATGGCAACCGGGGGGGCCAACGTCCTGACTTTC. Protein sequence: CASSIKWMATGGANVLTF.

Here the CDR3 reads CASSYSKWDSISNQPQHF. CDR3 bases: TGTGCCAGCAGTTACTCGAAGTGGGACTCCATTAGCAATCAGCCCCAGCATTTT. The chain links TRBV6-2 or TRBV6-3 to TRBJ1-5, with a weak D call TRBD1 (5 bases). The length of the CDR3 is 18 residues. CDR1 and CDR2 from the germline V gene are MNHEY and SVGEGT. V gave up 0 bases and J gave up 0 bases, with 15 bases separating them.

This chain uses TRBV5-6 with TRBJ2-5; D remains unclear. Trimming removed 3 bases at V and 1 base at J, with 16 bases between. Germline V gene lookup returns CDR1 SGHDT and CDR2 YYEEEE. This CDR3 is built from 16 residues. The CDR3 sequence: CASSSPGLTLQETQYF. CDR3 DNA sequence: TGTGCCAGCAGCTCACCCGGGTTGACCCTCCAAGAGACCCAGTACTTC.

This clone showed up just a few times. The J gene is TRBJ1-2, the V gene TRBV5-6, with a possible D match to TRBD1 (5 bases). Germline V lookup: CDR1 SGHDT, CDR2 YYEEEE. Trimming removed 1 base at V and 0 bases at J, with 13 bases between. This CDR3 has 16 residues. The CDR3 reads CASSLPTVATNYGYTF. The CDR3 DNA is TGTGCCAGCAGCTTGCCGACAGTAGCTACTAACTATGGCTACACCTTC.

The V call is TRBV19, the J call TRBJ2-3; weak D call: TRBD2 (5 bases). V was clipped by 5 bases and J by 0 bases, with 9 bases between them. The CDR3 contains 14 residues. The V gene's germline CDR1 is LNHDA and CDR2 SQIVND (reference sequence). The CDR3 loop reads CASSARTSTDTQYF. CDR3 nucleotide sequence: TGTGCCAGTAGTGCCCGGACTAGCACAGATACGCAGTATTTT.